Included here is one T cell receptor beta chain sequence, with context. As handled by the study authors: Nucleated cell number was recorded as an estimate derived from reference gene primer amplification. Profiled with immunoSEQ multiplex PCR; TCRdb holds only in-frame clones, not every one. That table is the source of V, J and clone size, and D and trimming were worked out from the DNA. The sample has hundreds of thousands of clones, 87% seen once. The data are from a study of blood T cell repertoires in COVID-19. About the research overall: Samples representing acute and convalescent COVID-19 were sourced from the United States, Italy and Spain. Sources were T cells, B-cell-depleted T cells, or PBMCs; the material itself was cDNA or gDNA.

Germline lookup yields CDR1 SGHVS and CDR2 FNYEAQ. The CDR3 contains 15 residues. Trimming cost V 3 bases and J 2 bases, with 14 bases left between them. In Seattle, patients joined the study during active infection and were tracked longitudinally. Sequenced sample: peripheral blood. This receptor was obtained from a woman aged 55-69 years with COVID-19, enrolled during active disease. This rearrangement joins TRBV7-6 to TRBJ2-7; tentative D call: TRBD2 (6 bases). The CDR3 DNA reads TGTGCCAGCAGCTTTGAGGAGGGATTGCCCTACGAGCAGTACTTC. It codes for CASSFEEGLPYEQYF.